This is a list of T cell receptor beta chains from one sample in a study of neurological immune-mediated disorders. One entry per CDR3 protein results from TCRdb running MiXCR on the 5' RACE reads. The table has about 31,000 distinct CDR3 sequences, about 16% seen once. Input material: CD4+ T cells from blood. These receptor sequences come from a female donor with HTLV-1-associated myelopathy (HAM/TSP). Both conserved end residues are trimmed from each CDR3.

V gene: TRBV12-2
J gene: TRBJ1-5
CDR3 protein: ASRLQKPQH

V gene: TRBV6-5
J gene: TRBJ1-5
CDR3 protein: ASSLRQGHQPQH

V gene: TRBV7-2
J gene: TRBJ2-5
CDR3 protein: ASSFIGRSRGAETQY

V gene: TRBV7-2
J gene: TRBJ1-4
CDR3 protein: ASSSRTANEKLF

V gene: TRBV20-1
J gene: TRBJ2-7
CDR3 protein: SASTGLLYEQY

V gene: TRBV7-2
J gene: TRBJ2-7
CDR3 protein: ASSLAGTGQYEQY

V gene: TRBV6-2/TRBV6-3
J gene: TRBJ2-5
CDR3 protein: ASSYSGVEETQY

V gene: TRBV25-1
J gene: TRBJ2-2
CDR3 protein: ASSDRGGGELF

V gene: TRBV20-1
J gene: TRBJ2-1
CDR3 protein: RQAPGAGGLNEQF

V gene: TRBV4-2
J gene: TRBJ2-1
CDR3 protein: ASSQEGLAEQF

V gene: TRBV5-1
J gene: TRBJ2-7
CDR3 protein: ASRSNRREGEEQY

V gene: TRBV10-2
J gene: TRBJ2-1
CDR3 protein: ASKPSSYNEQF

V gene: TRBV20-1
J gene: TRBJ2-1
CDR3 protein: SARRGEDRNNEQF

V gene: TRBV29-1
J gene: TRBJ2-3
CDR3 protein: SVDGGTDTQY

V gene: TRBV20-1
J gene: TRBJ2-1
CDR3 protein: SAPLVGGRRNEQF

V gene: TRBV3-1
J gene: TRBJ2-1
CDR3 protein: ASSQASEQF

V gene: TRBV5-1
J gene: TRBJ2-1
CDR3 protein: ASSPRTGSEHEQF

V gene: TRBV7-9
J gene: TRBJ2-2
CDR3 protein: ASTPPGGGGAGELF

V gene: TRBV29-1
J gene: TRBJ2-7
CDR3 protein: SVSGQPHYEQY

V gene: TRBV20-1
J gene: TRBJ2-1
CDR3 protein: SATPASSYNEQF

V gene: TRBV29-1
J gene: TRBJ1-2
CDR3 protein: SVEEYGPPYT

V gene: TRBV5-6
J gene: TRBJ2-7
CDR3 protein: ASSHSALDEQY

V gene: TRBV7-6
J gene: TRBJ2-3
CDR3 protein: ASSRDRYTDTQY

V gene: TRBV5-5
J gene: TRBJ1-2
CDR3 protein: ASRRARDSYGYT

V gene: TRBV7-8
J gene: TRBJ2-3
CDR3 protein: ASSSLERVTDTQY

V gene: TRBV3-1
J gene: TRBJ2-7
CDR3 protein: ASSPRRTGGGYEQY

V gene: TRBV7-7
J gene: TRBJ2-1
CDR3 protein: ASSRGPGGEQF

V gene: TRBV20-1
J gene: TRBJ2-3
CDR3 protein: SAEGSGNADTQY

V gene: TRBV6-6
J gene: TRBJ1-1
CDR3 protein: ASRSSTVNTEAF

V gene: TRBV13
J gene: TRBJ2-1
CDR3 protein: ASSFVLEGAFNEQF

V gene: TRBV5-1
J gene: TRBJ1-1
CDR3 protein: ASSAQGTNTEAF

V gene: TRBV7-7
J gene: TRBJ2-5
CDR3 protein: ASSLDQETQY

V gene: TRBV6-2/TRBV6-3
J gene: TRBJ1-1
CDR3 protein: ASSRGWVSQNTEAF

V gene: TRBV7-2
J gene: TRBJ2-3
CDR3 protein: ASSLVGGGNTDTQY

V gene: TRBV2
J gene: TRBJ2-3
CDR3 protein: ASSVIAGGTDTQY

V gene: TRBV7-9
J gene: TRBJ2-7
CDR3 protein: ASSRGQGEYEQY